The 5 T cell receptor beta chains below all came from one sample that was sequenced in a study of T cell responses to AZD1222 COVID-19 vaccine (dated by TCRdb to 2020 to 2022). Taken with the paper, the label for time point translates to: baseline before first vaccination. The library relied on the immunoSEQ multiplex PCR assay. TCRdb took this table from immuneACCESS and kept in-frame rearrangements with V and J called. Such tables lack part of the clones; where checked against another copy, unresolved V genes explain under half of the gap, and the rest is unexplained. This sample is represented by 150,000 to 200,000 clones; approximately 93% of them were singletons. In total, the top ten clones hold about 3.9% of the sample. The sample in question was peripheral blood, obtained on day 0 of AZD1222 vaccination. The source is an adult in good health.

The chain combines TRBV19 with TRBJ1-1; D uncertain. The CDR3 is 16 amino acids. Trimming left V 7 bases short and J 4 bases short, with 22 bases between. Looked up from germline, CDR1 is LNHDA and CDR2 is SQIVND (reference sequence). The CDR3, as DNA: TGTGCCAGTATCTACGATAGTAGAGTCCGGGGCACTGAAGCTTTCTTT. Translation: CASIYDSRVRGTEAFF.

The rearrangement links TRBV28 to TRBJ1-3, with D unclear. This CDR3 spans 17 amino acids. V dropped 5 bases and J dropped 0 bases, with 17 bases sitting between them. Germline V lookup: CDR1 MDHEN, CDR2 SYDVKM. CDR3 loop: CASSPPEGVFSGNTIYF. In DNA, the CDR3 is TGTGCCAGCAGTCCCCCCGAGGGCGTCTTCTCTGGAAACACCATATATTTT.

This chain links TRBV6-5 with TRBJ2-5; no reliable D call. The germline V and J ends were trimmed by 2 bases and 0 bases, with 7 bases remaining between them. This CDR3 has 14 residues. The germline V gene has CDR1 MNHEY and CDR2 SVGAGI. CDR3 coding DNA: TGTGCCAGCAGTTACACCTCGTACCAAGAGACCCAGTACTTC. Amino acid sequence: CASSYTSYQETQYF.

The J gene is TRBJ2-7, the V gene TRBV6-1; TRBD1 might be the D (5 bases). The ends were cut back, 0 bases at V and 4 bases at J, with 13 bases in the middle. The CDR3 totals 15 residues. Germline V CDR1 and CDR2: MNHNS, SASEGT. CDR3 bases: TGTGCCAGCAGTGAAGCGCTTCTGACAGTTTACGAGCAGTACTTC. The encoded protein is CASSEALLTVYEQYF.

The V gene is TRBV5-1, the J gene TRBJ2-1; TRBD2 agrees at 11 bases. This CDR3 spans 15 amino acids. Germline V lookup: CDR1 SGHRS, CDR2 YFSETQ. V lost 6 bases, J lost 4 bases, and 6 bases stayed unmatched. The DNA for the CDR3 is TGCGCCAGCAATCCTAGCGGGGGGAATTACAATGAGCAGTTCTTC. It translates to CASNPSGGNYNEQFF. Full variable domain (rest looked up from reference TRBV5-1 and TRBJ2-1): KAGVTQTPRYLIKTRGQQVTLSCSPISGHRSVSWYQQTPGQGLQFLFEYFSETQRNKGNFPGRFSGRQFSNSRSEMNVSTLELGDSALYLCASNPSGGNYNEQFFGPGTRLTVL.